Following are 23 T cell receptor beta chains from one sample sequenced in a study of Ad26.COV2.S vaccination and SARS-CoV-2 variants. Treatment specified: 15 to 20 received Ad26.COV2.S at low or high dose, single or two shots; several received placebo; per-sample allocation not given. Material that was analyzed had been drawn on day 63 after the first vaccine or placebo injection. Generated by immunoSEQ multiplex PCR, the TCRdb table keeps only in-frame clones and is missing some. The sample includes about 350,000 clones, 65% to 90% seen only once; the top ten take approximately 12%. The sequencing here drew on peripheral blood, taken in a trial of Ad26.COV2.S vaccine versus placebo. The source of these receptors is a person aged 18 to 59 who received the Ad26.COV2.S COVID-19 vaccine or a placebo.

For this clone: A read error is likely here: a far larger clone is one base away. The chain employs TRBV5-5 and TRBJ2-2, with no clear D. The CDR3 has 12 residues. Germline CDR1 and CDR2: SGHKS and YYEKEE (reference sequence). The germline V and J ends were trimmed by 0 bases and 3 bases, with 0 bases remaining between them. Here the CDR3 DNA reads TGTGCCAGCAGCTTGGACACCGGGGAGCTGTTTTTT. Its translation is CASSLDTGELFF. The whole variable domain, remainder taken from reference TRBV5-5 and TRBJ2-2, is DAGVTQSPTHLIKTRGQQVTLRCSPISGHKSVSWYQQVLGQGPQFIFQYYEKEERGRGNFPDRFSARQFPNYSSELNVNALLLGDSALYLCASSLDTGELFFGEGSRLTVL.

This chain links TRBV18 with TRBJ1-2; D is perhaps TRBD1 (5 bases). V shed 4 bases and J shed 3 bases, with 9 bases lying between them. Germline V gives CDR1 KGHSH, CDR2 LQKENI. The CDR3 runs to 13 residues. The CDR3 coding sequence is TGTGCCAGCTCACAGGGGAAAGACTATGGCTACACCTTC. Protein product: CASSQGKDYGYTF.

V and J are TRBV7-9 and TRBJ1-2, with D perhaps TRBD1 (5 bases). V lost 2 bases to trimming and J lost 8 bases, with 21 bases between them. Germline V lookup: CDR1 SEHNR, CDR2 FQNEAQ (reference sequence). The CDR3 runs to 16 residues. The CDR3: CASSLPSFQGGQGYTF. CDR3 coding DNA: TGTGCCAGCAGCTTACCGAGTTTCCAGGGAGGACAAGGCTACACCTTC.

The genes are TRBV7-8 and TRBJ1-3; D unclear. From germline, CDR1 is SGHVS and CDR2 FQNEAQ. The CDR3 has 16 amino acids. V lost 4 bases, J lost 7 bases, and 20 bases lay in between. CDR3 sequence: CASSSEVRLTANTIYF. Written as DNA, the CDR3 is TGTGCCAGCAGCTCAGAGGTTCGGCTCACGGCCAACACCATATATTTT.

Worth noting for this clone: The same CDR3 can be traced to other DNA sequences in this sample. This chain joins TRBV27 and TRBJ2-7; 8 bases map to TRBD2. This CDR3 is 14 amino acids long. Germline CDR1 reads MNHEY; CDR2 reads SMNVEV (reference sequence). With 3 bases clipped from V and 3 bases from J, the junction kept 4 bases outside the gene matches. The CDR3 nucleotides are TGTGCCAGCAGTTTCGGCGGGGGGAACTACGAGCAGTACTTC. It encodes CASSFGGGNYEQYF.

The CDR3 sequence: CASSRQGGETQYF. The CDR3 DNA reads as TGTGCCAGCAGCCGACAGGGCGGCGAGACCCAGTACTTC. The chain recombines TRBV6-2 or TRBV6-3 with TRBJ2-5; 7 nucleotides agree with TRBD1. This CDR3 has 13 amino acids. The V segment lost 6 bases and the J segment 5 bases; nucleotides outside the gene matches: 6. Germline values: CDR1 MNHEY, CDR2 SVGEGT.

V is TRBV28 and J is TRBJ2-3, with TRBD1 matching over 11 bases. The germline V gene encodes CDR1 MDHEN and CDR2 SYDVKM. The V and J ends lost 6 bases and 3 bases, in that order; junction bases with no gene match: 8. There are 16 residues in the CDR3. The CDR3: CASRPWTGGWTDTQYF. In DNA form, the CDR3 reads TGTGCCAGCAGACCTTGGACAGGGGGCTGGACAGATACGCAGTATTTT.

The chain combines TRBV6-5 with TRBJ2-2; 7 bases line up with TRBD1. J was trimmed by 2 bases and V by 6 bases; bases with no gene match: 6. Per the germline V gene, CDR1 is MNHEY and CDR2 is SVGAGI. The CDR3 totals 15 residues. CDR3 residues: CASSPGTVNTGELFF. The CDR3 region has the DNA TGTGCCAGCAGCCCCGGGACAGTAAACACCGGGGAGCTGTTTTTT.

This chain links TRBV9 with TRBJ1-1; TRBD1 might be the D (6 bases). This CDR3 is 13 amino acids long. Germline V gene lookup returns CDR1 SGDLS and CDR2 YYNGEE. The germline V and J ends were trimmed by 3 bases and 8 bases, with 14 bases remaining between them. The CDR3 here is CASSAQDRSEAFF. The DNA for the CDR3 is TGTGCCAGCAGCGCCCAGGACAGATCGGAAGCTTTCTTT.

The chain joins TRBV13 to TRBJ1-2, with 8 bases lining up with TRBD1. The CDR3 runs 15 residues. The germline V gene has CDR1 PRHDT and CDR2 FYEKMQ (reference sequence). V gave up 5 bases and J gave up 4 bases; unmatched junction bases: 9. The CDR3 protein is CASSADREAGYGYTF. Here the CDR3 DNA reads TGTGCCAGCAGCGCGGACAGGGAGGCGGGCTATGGCTACACCTTC.

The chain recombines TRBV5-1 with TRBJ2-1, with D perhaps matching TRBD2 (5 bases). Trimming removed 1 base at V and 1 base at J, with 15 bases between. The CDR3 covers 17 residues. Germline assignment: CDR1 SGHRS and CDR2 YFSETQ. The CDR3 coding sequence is TGCGCCAGCAGCTTGACTTCTATCCCGGGGTCCTACAATGAGCAGTTCTTC. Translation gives CASSLTSIPGSYNEQFF.

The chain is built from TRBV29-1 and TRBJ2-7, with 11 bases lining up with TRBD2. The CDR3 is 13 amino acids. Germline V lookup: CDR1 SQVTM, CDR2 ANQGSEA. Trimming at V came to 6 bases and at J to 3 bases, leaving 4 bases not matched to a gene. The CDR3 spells CSVRLAGFYEQYF. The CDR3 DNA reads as TGCAGCGTCCGACTAGCGGGGTTCTACGAGCAGTACTTC.

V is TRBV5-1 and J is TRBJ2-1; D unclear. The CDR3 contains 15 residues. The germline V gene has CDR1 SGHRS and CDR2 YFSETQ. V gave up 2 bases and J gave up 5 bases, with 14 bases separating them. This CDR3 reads CASSFQDPSNNEQFF. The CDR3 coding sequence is TGCGCCAGCAGCTTTCAGGACCCATCGAACAATGAGCAGTTCTTC. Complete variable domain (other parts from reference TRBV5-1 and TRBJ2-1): KAGVTQTPRYLIKTRGQQVTLSCSPISGHRSVSWYQQTPGQGLQFLFEYFSETQRNKGNFPGRFSGRQFSNSRSEMNVSTLELGDSALYLCASSFQDPSNNEQFFGPGTRLTVL.

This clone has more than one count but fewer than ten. The CDR3 coding sequence is TGTGCCAGCAGTCCCTGGGGGGAATCGTTTGTGGCCCTCCACTTT. Translation: CASSPWGESFVALHF. V gene TRBV6-5 combines with J gene TRBJ1-6; TRBD1 is a possible D gene (5 bases). This CDR3 is built from 15 residues. With 5 bases removed from V and 14 bases from J, the gap between germline ends came to 22 bases. Germline V gene data show CDR1 as MNHEY and CDR2 as SVGAGI.

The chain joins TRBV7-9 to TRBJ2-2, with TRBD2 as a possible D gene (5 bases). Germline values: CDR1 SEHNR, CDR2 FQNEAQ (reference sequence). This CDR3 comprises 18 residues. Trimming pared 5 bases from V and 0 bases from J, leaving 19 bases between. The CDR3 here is CASSPRAGHLPNTGELFF. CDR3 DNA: TGTGCCAGCAGCCCCCGGGCGGGCCACCTCCCGAACACCGGGGAGCTGTTTTTT.

The CDR3, as DNA: TGTGCCAGCAGACCTTCGACAGGGAATAATTCACCCCTCCACTTT. It is translated as CASRPSTGNNSPLHF. The V call is TRBV27, the J call TRBJ1-6, with 7 nucleotides matching TRBD1. Germline CDR1 is MNHEY and CDR2 is SMNVEV (reference sequence). This CDR3 region has 15 residues. J gave up 5 bases and V 6 bases, and 7 bases lay outside the gene matches.

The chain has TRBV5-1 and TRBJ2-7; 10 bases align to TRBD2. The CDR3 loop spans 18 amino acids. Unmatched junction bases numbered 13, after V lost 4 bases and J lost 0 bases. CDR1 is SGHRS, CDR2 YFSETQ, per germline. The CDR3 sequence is CASSQGLAVLTTSYEQYF. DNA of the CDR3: TGCGCCAGCAGCCAAGGACTAGCGGTCTTAACCACCTCCTACGAGCAGTACTTC.

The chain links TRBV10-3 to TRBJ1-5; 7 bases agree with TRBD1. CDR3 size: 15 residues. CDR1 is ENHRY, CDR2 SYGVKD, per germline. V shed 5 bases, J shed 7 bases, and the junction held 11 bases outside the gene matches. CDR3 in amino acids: CAISQHDRVVQPQHF. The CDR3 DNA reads TGTGCCATCAGTCAACACGACAGGGTTGTACAGCCCCAGCATTTT.

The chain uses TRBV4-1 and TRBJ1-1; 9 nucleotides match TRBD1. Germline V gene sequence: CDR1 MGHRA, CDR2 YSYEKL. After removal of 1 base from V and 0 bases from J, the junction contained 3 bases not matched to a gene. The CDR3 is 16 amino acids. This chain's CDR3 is CASSQGWTGVNTEAFF. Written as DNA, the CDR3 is TGCGCCAGCAGCCAAGGCTGGACAGGGGTGAACACTGAAGCTTTCTTT.

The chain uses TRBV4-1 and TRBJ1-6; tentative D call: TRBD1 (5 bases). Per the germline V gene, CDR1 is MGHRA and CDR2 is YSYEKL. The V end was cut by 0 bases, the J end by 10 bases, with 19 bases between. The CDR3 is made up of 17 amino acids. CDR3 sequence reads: CASSQEERSTGWSPLHF. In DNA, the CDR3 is TGCGCCAGCAGCCAAGAGGAGAGAAGTACAGGTTGGTCACCCCTCCACTTT.

CDR3 bases: TGTGCCAGCAGCTTAAACACAGAGGGACCCTACGAGCAGTACTTC. Translation gives CASSLNTEGPYEQYF. This chain connects TRBV5-6 to TRBJ2-7; D may match TRBD1 or TRBD2 (5 bases each). From germline, CDR1 is SGHDT and CDR2 YYEEEE. Trimming removed 2 bases at V and 2 bases at J, with 14 bases between. The CDR3 consists of 15 residues.

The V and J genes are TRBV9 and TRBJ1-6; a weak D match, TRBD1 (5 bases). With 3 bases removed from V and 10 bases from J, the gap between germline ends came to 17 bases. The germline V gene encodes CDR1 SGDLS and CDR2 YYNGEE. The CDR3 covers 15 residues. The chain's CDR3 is CASSGGAPGGSPLHF. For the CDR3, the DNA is TGTGCCAGCAGCGGAGGGGCCCCGGGGGGGTCACCCCTCCACTTT.

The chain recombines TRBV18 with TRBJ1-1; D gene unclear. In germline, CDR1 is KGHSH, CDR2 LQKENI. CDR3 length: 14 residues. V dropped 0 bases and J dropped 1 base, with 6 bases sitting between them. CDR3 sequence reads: CASSPPPQNTEAFF. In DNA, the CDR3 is TGTGCCAGCTCACCACCCCCACAGAACACTGAAGCTTTCTTT.